Following are 31 T cell receptor beta chains from one sample sequenced in a study of shared clonotypes between healthy human individuals. Produced via immunoSEQ multiplex PCR; TCRdb's table is partial and in-frame only. The sample yields about 2.1 million clones, about 93% seen once. Selected positively for CCR7 and CD45RO-negative, naive CD8 cells excluded terminally differentiated effector memory CD45RA+ cells. Source material: naive CD8+ T cells from PBMCs. These receptors were obtained from a man between 18 and 29 years old in good health. Some clones in this sample may be carry-over from other donors' samples.

The CDR3 loop reads CASSKAVWASGRAIAGELFF. CDR3 coding DNA: TGTGCCAGCAGCAAAGCCGTTTGGGCTAGCGGGAGGGCCATCGCCGGGGAGCTGTTTTTT. The V gene is TRBV21-1, the J gene TRBJ2-2; the D call of TRBD2 is as the table states it, not checked on the DNA. TRBV21-1 is a listed pseudogene. The CDR3 sequence is 20 residues long.

The gene calls are TRBV9 and TRBJ2-7; the D gene is possibly TRBD2 (7 bases). The CDR3 contains 15 residues. CDR1 and CDR2 (germline): SGDLS, YYNGEE. V was pared by 0 bases and J by 6 bases, with 16 bases between. CDR3 region: CASSVDTRGTTEQYF. CDR3 sequence (DNA): TGTGCCAGCAGCGTAGACACGAGGGGGACTACCGAGCAGTACTTC.

Remarks on this clone: The sample has other DNA sequences that encode this CDR3 too. This chain connects TRBV9 to TRBJ1-1, with D maybe TRBD1 (6 bases). V dropped 2 bases and J dropped 1 base, with 6 bases sitting between them. The germline V gene has CDR1 SGDLS and CDR2 YYNGEE. The CDR3 contains 13 residues. CDR3 DNA sequence: TGTGCCAGCAGCGTGACAGGGAACACTGAAGCTTTCTTT. As protein: CASSVTGNTEAFF.

V gene TRBV27 combines with J gene TRBJ2-7, with 11 nucleotides matching TRBD2. The CDR3 loop spans 14 amino acids. The trim removed 1 base at V and 5 bases at J, leaving 1 base unmatched. Germline V gene data show CDR1 as MNHEY and CDR2 as SMNVEV (reference sequence). CDR3 DNA: TGTGCCAGCAGTTTATTACTAGCGGGAGACGAGCAGTACTTC. Amino acids: CASSLLLAGDEQYF.

The chain employs TRBV10-3 and TRBJ2-3, with TRBD1 as a possible D gene (6 bases). In germline, CDR1 is ENHRY, CDR2 SYGVKD. V lost 6 bases and J 6 bases, leaving 16 bases between the germline ends. This CDR3 region has 14 residues. In DNA, the CDR3 is TGTGCCATCAGCCCATCCCTGGGGGCGGATACGCAGTATTTT. It yields the protein CAISPSLGADTQYF.

CDR3 sequence: CAWSKKGGGHSNQPQHF. CDR3 in DNA: TGTGCCTGGAGTAAAAAAGGGGGCGGACATAGCAATCAGCCCCAGCATTTT. The chain links TRBV30 to TRBJ1-5, with TRBD1 matching over 7 bases. The CDR3 consists of 17 residues. Germline V gene sequence: CDR1 GTSNPN, CDR2 SVGIG (reference sequence). The ends lost 2 bases at V and 0 bases at J; junction bases unmatched: 10. Using reference TRBV30 and TRBJ1-5 for the parts outside the CDR3, the full variable domain is SQTIHQWPATLVQPVGSPLSLECTVEGTSNPNLYWYRQAAGRGLQLLFYSVGIGQISSEVPQNLSASRPQDRQFILSSKKLLLSDSGFYLCAWSKKGGGHSNQPQHFGDGTRLSIL.

The chain combines TRBV14 with TRBJ2-5, with D perhaps matching TRBD2 (5 bases). The germline V gene has CDR1 SGHDN and CDR2 FVKESK. Trimming pared 4 bases from V and 5 bases from J, leaving 14 bases between. The CDR3 totals 14 residues. The CDR3, as DNA: TGTGCCAGCAGCCCATTCTTAAGAGGGGAGACCCAGTACTTC. Protein sequence: CASSPFLRGETQYF.

The rearrangement joins TRBV6-5 to TRBJ1-3, with 8 bases identical to TRBD1. Germline V gene lookup returns CDR1 MNHEY and CDR2 SVGAGI. Germline trimming cut 2 bases from V and 5 bases from J; bases unmatched to any gene: 5. The CDR3 extends over 15 amino acids. The CDR3 here is CASSYTTGVRNTIYF. The DNA for the CDR3 is TGTGCCAGCAGTTACACGACAGGGGTCAGAAACACCATATATTTT.

V gene TRBV21-1 combines with J gene TRBJ2-7; TRBD2 is taken as the D call from the table, unchecked against the DNA. TRBV21-1 counts as a pseudogene. The CDR3 sequence is 17 residues long. The CDR3 region is CASSIERGLKITYEQYF. In nucleotides, the CDR3 is TGTGCCAGCAGCATCGAAAGGGGACTGAAGATCACCTACGAGCAGTACTTC.

This chain uses TRBV7-8 with TRBJ2-5, with a tentative D call TRBD1 (5 bases). The CDR3 spans 16 residues. CDR1 is SGHVS, CDR2 FQNEAQ, per germline. Trimming cost V 1 base and J 9 bases, with 21 bases left between them. The CDR3 here is CASSLVVGEIQWAQYF. DNA of the CDR3: TGTGCCAGCAGCTTAGTGGTAGGGGAAATCCAATGGGCCCAGTACTTC.

For this clone: The sample carries other DNA sequences with the same CDR3. Here the CDR3 DNA reads TGCGCCAGCAGCCAAGGGGGGCCTTACAATGAGCAGTTCTTC. This codes for CASSQGGPYNEQFF. V gene TRBV4-3 combines with J gene TRBJ2-1; D is perhaps TRBD1 (6 bases). V lost 1 base, J lost 4 bases, and 8 bases lay in between. The germline V gene has CDR1 LGHNA and CDR2 YSLEER. This CDR3 is 14 amino acids long.

This sequence joins TRBV27 and TRBJ2-7, with D perhaps assigned TRBD1 or TRBD2 (5 bases each). Trimming took off 4 bases at V and 1 base at J, with 8 bases between the two ends. The germline V gene has CDR1 MNHEY and CDR2 SMNVEV (reference sequence). CDR3 size: 13 residues. CDR3 loop: CASSWGKSYEQYF. CDR3 DNA: TGTGCCAGCAGTTGGGGGAAGTCCTACGAGCAGTACTTC.

This chain links TRBV4-3 with TRBJ2-7; possible D gene TRBD2, 5 bases. CDR3 size: 17 residues. The germline V and J ends were trimmed by 0 bases and 2 bases, with 17 bases remaining between them. Germline CDR1 reads LGHNA; CDR2 reads YSLEER. The CDR3 is CASSQDIVGLNPYEQYF. The CDR3 DNA follows: TGCGCCAGCAGCCAAGATATCGTCGGACTTAATCCCTACGAGCAGTACTTC.

This CDR3 is CASSLDRTLGTKNIQYF. The CDR3 coding sequence is TGTGCCAGCAGCCTGGACAGGACCCTTGGTACCAAAAACATTCAGTACTTC. The V gene is TRBV11-2, the J gene TRBJ2-4; 7 bases fit TRBD1. There are 17 residues in the CDR3. V was clipped by 5 bases and J by 2 bases; unmatched bases: 12. The germline gives CDR1 SGHAT, CDR2 FQNNGV. Drawing the rest from reference TRBV11-2 and TRBJ2-4, the complete variable domain is EAGVAQSPRYKIIEKRQSVAFWCNPISGHATLYWYQQILGQGPKLLIQFQNNGVVDDSQLPKDRFSAERLKGVDSTLKIQPAKLEDSAVYLCASSLDRTLGTKNIQYFGAGTRLSVL.

The gene calls are TRBV6-5 and TRBJ2-7; 7 nucleotides align to TRBD1. The CDR3 sequence is 14 residues long. Germline CDR1 and CDR2: MNHEY and SVGAGI. The V and J ends lost 6 bases and 5 bases, in that order; junction bases with no gene match: 10. The CDR3 DNA reads TGTGCCAGCAGCCCTGACAGGGAAACGGACGAGCAGTACTTC. Encoded protein: CASSPDRETDEQYF.

The chain joins TRBV27 to TRBJ2-3; a weak D match, TRBD1 (6 bases). Germline V gene data show CDR1 as MNHEY and CDR2 as SMNVEV (reference sequence). The V end lost 5 bases, the J end lost 6 bases, and 21 bases lay between the germline ends. The CDR3 extends over 16 amino acids. CDR3 amino acids: CASSPRDKPITDTQYF. For the CDR3, the DNA is TGTGCCAGCAGTCCTAGGGACAAACCCATTACTGATACGCAGTATTTT.

J is TRBJ1-4 and V is TRBV9, with D perhaps matching TRBD1 (6 bases). Germline V CDR1 and CDR2: SGDLS, YYNGEE. V was cut by 4 bases and J by 0 bases, with 13 bases left in between. The CDR3 runs 16 residues. The CDR3 sequence is CASSPAGAATNEKLFF. CDR3 sequence (DNA): TGTGCCAGCAGCCCGGCGGGGGCGGCAACTAATGAAAAACTGTTTTTT.

This chain connects TRBV28 to TRBJ2-5; no firm D call. Germline CDR1 reads MDHEN; CDR2 reads SYDVKM. Trimming removed 3 bases from V and 5 bases from J, with 7 bases in between. The CDR3 length is 12 residues. This chain's CDR3 is CASSFLAETQYF. DNA of the CDR3: TGTGCCAGCAGTTTCTTGGCGGAGACCCAGTACTTC.

The J gene is TRBJ1-1, the V gene TRBV9; 8 nucleotides line up with TRBD1. The germline V gene has CDR1 SGDLS and CDR2 YYNGEE. The CDR3 sequence is 15 residues long. Unmatched junction bases numbered 7, after V lost 2 bases and J lost 4 bases. The CDR3 reads CASSVTGVFSTEAFF. The CDR3 coding sequence is TGTGCCAGCAGCGTGACAGGGGTATTTTCCACTGAAGCTTTCTTT.

The rearrangement joins TRBV6-6 to TRBJ1-2; TRBD1 aligns across 8 bases. Germline V gene lookup returns CDR1 MNHNY and CDR2 SVGAGI (reference sequence). The CDR3 loop spans 15 amino acids. V was clipped by 5 bases and J by 8 bases; unmatched bases: 13. CDR3 region: CASSHFPKQGGGYTF. As DNA, the CDR3 is TGTGCCAGCAGTCACTTCCCGAAACAGGGGGGCGGCTACACCTTC.

This chain links TRBV5-1 with TRBJ2-7; D may be TRBD1 (5 bases). V lost 5 bases to trimming and J lost 4 bases, with 10 bases between them. The CDR3 is 12 amino acids. Germline V gene lookup returns CDR1 SGHRS and CDR2 YFSETQ. The CDR3 sequence is CASRSDSYEQYF. CDR3 nucleotide sequence: TGCGCCAGCAGATCCGACAGTTACGAGCAGTACTTC.

V is TRBV4-3 and J is TRBJ1-4; D may be TRBD1 (5 bases). The CDR3 is made up of 16 amino acids. Between the trimmed V and J ends, which lost 4 bases and 2 bases, there was a span of 14 bases. CDR1 is LGHNA, CDR2 YSLEER, per germline. This CDR3 is CASSPANRGTNEKLFF. In DNA form, the CDR3 reads TGCGCCAGCAGCCCAGCCAACCGGGGGACTAATGAAAAACTGTTTTTT.

The gene calls are TRBV21-1 and TRBJ1-2; no DNA check was done on the table's D call, TRBD1. TRBV21-1 is described as a pseudogene. The CDR3 extends over 13 amino acids. The CDR3 loop is CASKGALFYGYTF. CDR3 in DNA: TGTGCCAGCAAGGGGGCGTTGTTCTATGGCTACACCTTC.

This chain joins TRBV7-8 and TRBJ2-7; TRBD2 might be the D (6 bases). Germline V gene lookup returns CDR1 SGHVS and CDR2 FQNEAQ. Trimming took off 5 bases at V and 3 bases at J, with 17 bases between the two ends. This CDR3 spans 15 amino acids. The CDR3 loop reads CASSTRLGEDYEQYF. Here the CDR3 DNA reads TGTGCCAGCAGCACCAGACTGGGGGAGGACTACGAGCAGTACTTC.

The genes are TRBV27 and TRBJ2-7, with D perhaps TRBD1 or TRBD2 (5 bases each). CDR1 MNHEY and CDR2 SMNVEV come from the germline V gene (reference sequence). V was pared by 3 bases and J by 1 base, with 10 bases between. The CDR3 has 14 residues. The CDR3 loop is CASSFGWGSYEQYF. CDR3 nucleotide sequence: TGTGCCAGCAGTTTCGGGTGGGGGTCCTACGAGCAGTACTTC.

This rearrangement joins TRBV4-3 to TRBJ2-7; D is ambiguous. V was shortened by 1 base and J by 0 bases, with 4 bases between the two germline ends. CDR3 length equals 13 residues. The germline V gene has CDR1 LGHNA and CDR2 YSLEER. The DNA for the CDR3 is TGCGCCAGCAGCCAAGGGAGCTCCTACGAGCAGTACTTC. This translates into CASSQGSSYEQYF.

V gene TRBV6-6 combines with J gene TRBJ2-3, with a weak D call TRBD2 (7 bases). Trimming stripped 0 bases from V and 5 bases from J, with 9 bases between. CDR1 is MNHNY and CDR2 is SVGAGI in the germline V gene (reference sequence). The CDR3 has 14 amino acids. The CDR3 DNA is TGTGCCAGCAGTTACTCAGGGGGGGGAGATACGCAGTATTTT. Translated: CASSYSGGGDTQYF.

This sequence joins TRBV4-1 and TRBJ2-7, with TRBD2 matching over 7 bases. The CDR3 extends over 17 amino acids. Germline V gene lookup returns CDR1 MGHRA and CDR2 YSYEKL. The ends lost 1 base at V and 0 bases at J; junction bases unmatched: 9. CDR3 nucleotide sequence: TGCGCCAGCAGCCAAGGATCTCCCTGGGGGGGCTCCTACGAGCAGTACTTC. Protein: CASSQGSPWGGSYEQYF.

This clone was found once. V is TRBV7-8 and J is TRBJ2-1; 15 bases map to TRBD2. The CDR3 consists of 16 residues. Germline CDR1 SGHVS, CDR2 FQNEAQ. Germline trimming cut 2 bases from V and 8 bases from J; bases unmatched to any gene: 4. The CDR3 loop reads CASSLLGLAGGHEQFF. CDR3 nucleotide sequence: TGTGCCAGCAGCTTATTGGGACTAGCGGGAGGCCATGAGCAGTTCTTC.

The CDR3 DNA sequence: TGCAGCGTTATATTATTAGGGAGTTTGGGAGGAAATGAGCAGTTCTTC. Protein sequence: CSVILLGSLGGNEQFF. The rearrangement uses TRBV29-1 and TRBJ2-1; D is possibly TRBD2 (6 bases). From germline, CDR1 is SQVTM and CDR2 ANQGSEA. This CDR3 comprises 16 residues. V was clipped by 5 bases and J by 7 bases, with 24 bases between them.

The chain carries TRBV19 and TRBJ1-1; weak D call: TRBD1 (6 bases). This CDR3 region has 15 residues. From germline, CDR1 is LNHDA and CDR2 SQIVND (reference sequence). Trimming removed 2 bases from V and 5 bases from J, with 15 bases in between. The CDR3: CASSIRSGVETEAFF. The CDR3, as DNA: TGTGCCAGTAGTATACGGTCAGGGGTGGAGACTGAAGCTTTCTTT.